This T cell receptor beta chain derives from a study of CD8 T cells in ankylosing spondylitis. This clonotype was detected many times. The antigen is not known. The germline V gene encodes CDR1 LNHNV and CDR2 YYDKDF (reference sequence). This CDR3 comprises 14 residues. Trimming took 8 bases from V and 1 from J, leaving 12 bases between them. Study-wide results and limits: It appeared that ankylosing spondylitis blood was characterized by a TCR beta motif of seven or eight highly homologous variants. Significant enrichment of disease-linked clones was reportedly seen in matched ankylosing spondylitis synovial fluid. Some of the motif variants had earlier been found in reactive arthritis patients' fluid and blood.

5'-RACE, quantitative and with molecular barcodes, yielded the TCR beta libraries. TCRdb independently ran MiXCR on the 5' RACE reads; one entry per CDR3 protein. Of around 180,000 distinct CDR3 sequences listed, approximately 13% are singletons. V and J are TRBV15 and TRBJ1-3; D perhaps matches TRBD1 (5 bases). This clonotype was obtained from a female donor with ankylosing spondylitis or in good health (not recorded which). Sequencing was done on a sample of blood, either unsorted or a sorted T cell fraction (not recorded which). Here the CDR3 DNA reads TGTGCCACCGGCACAGGTAGTTCTGGAAACACCATATATTTT. Translating gives CATGTGSSGNTIYF.